This TCR beta chain appears in the sequencing data of a study of T cell repertoires in cytomegalovirus infection. Whole-study context: In the study, CMV epitopes included recently identified HLA-C-restricted and well-studied HLA-B-restricted ones. In public TCR beta signatures, there were indications of both CMV infection and matching HLA type. General observations from the study: Based on cumulative public TCR beta family frequency, carriers of CMV plus the relevant HLA were identified. What dominated the ex vivo response were HLA-C-restricted CMV-specific TCR beta clonotypes.

The CDR3 loop spans 14 amino acids. Trimming shortened V by 3 bases and J by 5 bases, and 11 bases separated the two germline ends. Germline CDR1 is MNHEY and CDR2 is SVGAGI. Regarding this clonotype: No antigen is known for it.

TCRdb re-called the reads through MiXCR, storing one row per CDR3 protein. The table has some 100,000 distinct CDR3 sequences, 25% to 35% seen once; the top ten hold about 81%. The rearrangement links TRBV6-5 to TRBJ1-5, with D maybe TRBD1 (5 bases). The specimen comprised CD8+ T cells from cultured PBMCs, sampled from culture after CMV antigen stimulation. The receptor comes from a human donor in good health (CMV status not recorded). Some clones in this sample may be carry-over from other donors' samples. The CDR3 loop reads CASSYRGVDQPQHF. The CDR3 DNA reads TGTGCCAGCAGTTATCGAGGGGTTGATCAGCCCCAGCATTTT.